The T cell receptor (beta chain) under discussion was sequenced for a study of beta chain features in type 1 diabetes (dated by TCRdb to the late 2010s). Study-level background: Mean age, gender distribution, total cell number and subset yield were not different between patients and healthy donors. A total of roughly 100 million sorted cells were examined across all samples, and RNA yield correlated strongly with the number of cells per subset. Whereas all 30 or so donors provided naive and central memory subsets, regulatory and stem cell-like memory subsets were isolated from just 8 patients and roughly 8 healthy donors. The study compared TCRB repertoires of sorted circulating CD4+ T cell subsets between recently diagnosed type 1 diabetes patients and matched healthy donors.

This clone was counted a few times. The antigen this receptor binds is unknown. The input lacks base qualities; no much larger clone sits a single base away. The entire isolated RNA was reverse transcribed using the High Capacity cDNA Reverse Transcription Kit, and thus expressed TCRB transcripts were sequenced. Naive, central memory and regulatory T cell samples underwent deep immunoSEQ sequencing, averaging about 3.57 million total reads per sample. Sorted cells were lysed in RLT buffer, and RNA was extracted using DNase-treated RNeasy Micro or Mini kits according to cell number. To prevent cross-contamination, every cell subset was processed on its own, while patient and healthy donor samples were processed together. Using the immunoSEQ multiplex PCR, TCRB sequences were amplified from cDNA into 87-bp fragments spanning the CDR3 region. Sequencing of the amplicons was performed on the Illumina HiSeq platform. The original methods were these. PCR bias was corrected computationally using synthetic template baselines, and reads within Hamming distance 2 were collapsed, with unmergeable singletons discarded. Reads were aligned to IMGT to assign V, D and J genes, CDR3 length, and insertions or deletions at six rearrangement sites. Within each subset, clonotype counts were normalized to the number of sorted cells before true diversity and Gini coefficients were calculated with the tcR R package. The overlap coefficient, calculated on TCRB nucleotide sequences, was used to measure repertoire sharing. As stored in TCRdb, this immuneACCESS dataset retains in-frame rearrangements with V and J assigned. A fraction of the clones does not appear; measured against another copy, unresolved V genes explain less than half of the discrepancy, and the remainder lacks a known reason. That table gives V, J and clone size, and the DNA gave D and trimming. This sample is represented by roughly 150,000 clones; 8.1% of them were singletons. The ten largest clones represent 0.5% to 0.65% of the sample.

Deletion took 3 bases off V and 1 base off J, with a span of 12 bases between the germline ends. CDR1 and CDR2 were assigned from the germline V gene as LGHNA and YSLEER. The CDR3 numbers 15 residues from cysteine through phenylalanine. The CDR3 DNA has 45 bases and is translated from base 1. Overall results and qualifications from the work: Only small numbers of individuals were included in the HLA sub-analyses, which left unresolved whether HLA type had any influence on TCRB rearrangement. In all four CD4+ subsets, TCRB CDR3 length was moderately but significantly shorter in type 1 diabetes patients. Patients with type 1 diabetes made fewer insertions and deleted more nucleotides at VDJ recombination sites, implying thymic rearrangement abnormalities. The naive, central memory and regulatory TCRB repertoires appeared to resemble one another more closely among patients than among healthy donors. Shorter templates might be favored by PCR, yet because patient and control samples were amplified and corrected together, any such skew would affect both groups equally. Because cDNA was sequenced instead of genomic DNA, activated cells with high expression could be over-represented, although the groups did not differ in activation or CD3 levels.

Each donor gave one peripheral blood draw, about 100 mL on average, collected into heparinised tubes. Naive, central memory, regulatory and stem cell-like memory CD4+ T cells were sorted on a BD FACSAria II using a panel including CD45RO, CCR7, CD25, CD127, CD95 and CD27. A purity above 95% was achieved for all sorted populations. Right away, PBMCs were isolated by Lymphoprep density gradient centrifugation and were stained directly, with no culture step. Samples were stained and sorted in pairs, with one healthy donor and one patient per experiment, so that batch effects were minimized. The sequence links TRBV4-3 to TRBJ1-1; too little of a D gene remains to name it. The origin of this receptor is a man younger than 30 in good health. The sequenced material came from central memory CD4+ T cells from blood. The DNA sequence is as follows: TGCGCCAGCAGCCAGCAGGTGTTTGGGAACACTGAAGCTTTCTTT. Its amino acids are CASSQQVFGNTEAFF.